These T cell receptor beta chains were read from a single sample in a study of cytomegalovirus exposure and HLA in healthy donors. The assay was immunoSEQ multiplex PCR, and TCRdb's table has in-frame clones only and misses some. Of roughly 100,000 clones in the sample, 10% to 15% are singletons; the top ten hold more than 15%. The material sequenced was PBMCs. These receptors all come from a man aged 40-50 years in good health and CMV-seropositive. CDR3s include the opening cysteine and the closing phenylalanine or tryptophan. The D gene is left open where the match is weak. A clone size is listed for some rows: how often the clone was seen (once, few, many), or a class if it is expanded.

abundance: NA; v_gene: TRBV10-3; d_gene: NA; j_gene: TRBJ2-7; CDR3aa: CAISEWPGGYEQYF; CDR3nt: TGTGCCATCAGCGAGTGGCCCGGGGGTTACGAGCAGTACTTC
abundance: NA; v_gene: TRBV9; d_gene: NA; j_gene: TRBJ2-5; CDR3aa: CASSVNGDGGQETQYF; CDR3nt: TGTGCCAGCAGCGTAAACGGGGACGGAGGGCAAGAGACCCAGTACTTC
abundance: few; v_gene: TRBV2; d_gene: NA; j_gene: TRBJ2-3; CDR3aa: CASRELSRGDTQYF; CDR3nt: TGTGCCAGCAGAGAGCTCAGCCGAGGGGATACGCAGTATTTT
abundance: few; v_gene: TRBV4-2; d_gene: TRBD2; j_gene: TRBJ2-7; CDR3aa: CASSQEGTSGYYEQYF; CDR3nt: TGTGCCAGCAGCCAAGAAGGGACTAGCGGTTACTACGAGCAGTACTTC
abundance: few; v_gene: TRBV6-6; d_gene: NA; j_gene: TRBJ2-7; CDR3aa: CASTGLAGADHEQYF; CDR3nt: TGTGCCAGCACCGGATTGGCAGGGGCTGATCACGAGCAGTACTTC
abundance: NA; v_gene: TRBV14; d_gene: NA; j_gene: TRBJ1-2; CDR3aa: CASSQYREYGYTF; CDR3nt: TGTGCCAGCAGCCAATACAGGGAATACGGCTACACCTTC
abundance: NA; v_gene: TRBV10-1; d_gene: TRBD2; j_gene: TRBJ2-5; CDR3aa: CASSEWGLAGGGTQYF; CDR3nt: TGCGCCAGCAGTGAGTGGGGACTAGCGGGAGGAGGGACCCAGTACTTC
abundance: few; v_gene: TRBV7-8; d_gene: TRBD2; j_gene: TRBJ2-3; CDR3aa: CASSITGNGGGTDTQYF; CDR3nt: TGTGCCAGCAGCATAACGGGGAATGGGGGAGGGACAGATACGCAGTATTTT
abundance: NA; v_gene: TRBV28; d_gene: TRBD1; j_gene: TRBJ1-1; CDR3aa: CASSPTGATEAFF; CDR3nt: TGTGCCAGCAGTCCCACAGGGGCCACTGAAGCTTTCTTT
abundance: few; v_gene: TRBV30; d_gene: NA; j_gene: TRBJ1-3; CDR3aa: CAWITVHSGNTIYF; CDR3nt: TGTGCCTGGATTACAGTTCACTCTGGAAACACCATATATTTT
abundance: few; v_gene: TRBV6-4; d_gene: TRBD2; j_gene: TRBJ2-1; CDR3aa: CASRIVAGGPNEQFF; CDR3nt: TGTGCCAGCAGGATAGTAGCGGGAGGGCCGAATGAGCAGTTCTTC
abundance: few; v_gene: TRBV11-2; d_gene: NA; j_gene: TRBJ2-5; CDR3aa: CASSLASGGEETQYF; CDR3nt: TGTGCCAGCAGCCTAGCGAGCGGAGGGGAAGAGACCCAGTACTTC
abundance: NA; v_gene: TRBV2; d_gene: NA; j_gene: TRBJ1-5; CDR3aa: CASGESVIIQHF; CDR3nt: TGTGCCAGTGGGGAGTCCGTAATCATCCAGCATTTT
abundance: NA; v_gene: TRBV5-1; d_gene: NA; j_gene: TRBJ2-7; CDR3aa: CASRQRERYDEQYF; CDR3nt: TGCGCCAGCAGGCAGAGGGAAAGGTATGACGAGCAGTACTTC
abundance: few; v_gene: TRBV5-8; d_gene: NA; j_gene: TRBJ1-1; CDR3aa: CASSLAVEAFF; CDR3nt: TGTGCCAGCAGCTTGGCGGTTGAAGCTTTCTTT
abundance: NA; v_gene: TRBV7-8; d_gene: NA; j_gene: TRBJ1-1; CDR3aa: CASSLTTNTGNTEAFF; CDR3nt: TGTGCCAGCAGCTTAACCACCAACACGGGGAACACTGAAGCTTTCTTT
abundance: few; v_gene: TRBV27; d_gene: TRBD2; j_gene: TRBJ2-7; CDR3aa: CASRFSGGSSYEQYF; CDR3nt: TGTGCCAGCAGATTTAGCGGGGGCAGCTCCTACGAGCAGTACTTC
abundance: NA; v_gene: TRBV5-1; d_gene: NA; j_gene: TRBJ1-1; CDR3aa: CASSFRQLGDTEAFF; CDR3nt: TGCGCCAGCAGCTTTCGACAGTTAGGGGATACTGAAGCTTTCTTT
abundance: NA; v_gene: TRBV7-2; d_gene: NA; j_gene: TRBJ1-1; CDR3aa: CASSLWGRGNTEAFF; CDR3nt: TGTGCCAGCAGCTTATGGGGTAGAGGGAATACTGAAGCTTTCTTT
abundance: NA; v_gene: TRBV5-1; d_gene: TRBD2; j_gene: TRBJ2-1; CDR3aa: CASSLLQAGEHNEQFF; CDR3nt: TGCGCCAGCAGCTTGTTGCAAGCGGGAGAACACAATGAGCAGTTCTTC
abundance: NA; v_gene: TRBV5-1; d_gene: NA; j_gene: TRBJ1-1; CDR3aa: CASSLRSGMNTEAFF; CDR3nt: TGCGCCAGCAGCTTGAGGTCGGGAATGAACACTGAAGCTTTCTTT
abundance: few; v_gene: TRBV5-1; d_gene: NA; j_gene: TRBJ2-1; CDR3aa: CASSLETAKLSNEQFF; CDR3nt: TGCGCCAGCAGCTTGGAGACTGCCAAACTGAGCAATGAGCAGTTCTTC
abundance: few; v_gene: TRBV10-2; d_gene: TRBD2; j_gene: TRBJ2-1; CDR3aa: CASSPGTSGRGTYNEQFF; CDR3nt: TGCGCCAGCTCCCCCGGGACTAGCGGGAGGGGTACCTACAATGAGCAGTTCTTC
abundance: NA; v_gene: TRBV5-1; d_gene: TRBD2; j_gene: TRBJ2-3; CDR3aa: CASSSGGGTSGSVSTDTQYF; CDR3nt: TGCGCCAGCAGCTCCGGAGGGGGGACTAGCGGGAGTGTAAGCACAGATACGCAGTATTTT
abundance: few; v_gene: TRBV18; d_gene: NA; j_gene: TRBJ1-2; CDR3aa: CASSPTFEGGYTF; CDR3nt: TGTGCCAGCTCACCTACCTTCGAGGGTGGCTACACCTTC
abundance: NA; v_gene: TRBV28; d_gene: NA; j_gene: TRBJ2-5; CDR3aa: CASSFMNGQPLGTQYF; CDR3nt: TGTGCCAGCAGTTTCATGAATGGACAGCCCTTGGGGACCCAGTACTTC
abundance: few; v_gene: TRBV9; d_gene: NA; j_gene: TRBJ1-2; CDR3aa: CASRSSGTLFGYTF; CDR3nt: TGTGCCAGCAGAAGTTCCGGGACTCTTTTTGGCTACACCTTC
abundance: few; v_gene: TRBV6-5; d_gene: TRBD1; j_gene: TRBJ2-2; CDR3aa: CASTVDRVDTGELFF; CDR3nt: TGTGCCAGCACCGTGGACAGGGTGGACACCGGGGAGCTGTTTTTT
abundance: NA; v_gene: TRBV7-9; d_gene: NA; j_gene: TRBJ2-5; CDR3aa: CASRQVFQETQYF; CDR3nt: TGTGCCAGCAGACAGGTTTTTCAAGAGACCCAGTACTTC
abundance: few; v_gene: TRBV29-1; d_gene: NA; j_gene: TRBJ2-1; CDR3aa: CSVVERYNEQFF; CDR3nt: TGCAGCGTTGTAGAGCGATACAATGAGCAGTTCTTC
abundance: NA; v_gene: TRBV19; d_gene: NA; j_gene: TRBJ1-5; CDR3aa: CASDQGNGNQPQHF; CDR3nt: TGTGCCAGCGATCAGGGGAATGGCAATCAGCCCCAGCATTTT
abundance: NA; v_gene: TRBV5-1; d_gene: NA; j_gene: TRBJ1-1; CDR3aa: CASSLSDSTYTEAFF; CDR3nt: TGCGCCAGCAGCTTATCGGACAGTACCTACACTGAAGCTTTCTTT
abundance: NA; v_gene: TRBV11-2; d_gene: TRBD1; j_gene: TRBJ2-7; CDR3aa: CASSFTGTGNDEQYF; CDR3nt: TGTGCCAGCAGCTTCACAGGGACAGGTAACGACGAGCAGTACTTC
abundance: NA; v_gene: TRBV7-9; d_gene: NA; j_gene: TRBJ2-2; CDR3aa: CASSSASVGGELFF; CDR3nt: TGTGCCAGCAGCTCGGCTAGCGTCGGCGGGGAGCTGTTTTTT
abundance: NA; v_gene: TRBV6-6; d_gene: TRBD1; j_gene: TRBJ2-5; CDR3aa: CASSYSPTGLEETQYF; CDR3nt: TGTGCCAGCAGTTACTCTCCGACAGGGTTGGAGGAGACCCAGTACTTC
abundance: few; v_gene: TRBV5-5; d_gene: TRBD2; j_gene: TRBJ2-7; CDR3aa: CASSVLAAWGEQYF; CDR3nt: TGTGCCAGCAGCGTACTAGCGGCATGGGGCGAGCAGTACTTC
abundance: NA; v_gene: TRBV5-1; d_gene: TRBD1; j_gene: TRBJ1-1; CDR3aa: CASSSGTGPIEGAFF; CDR3nt: TGCGCCAGCAGCTCCGGGACAGGCCCGATAGAGGGGGCTTTCTTT
abundance: few; v_gene: TRBV27; d_gene: NA; j_gene: TRBJ1-5; CDR3aa: CASSLTNDQPQHF; CDR3nt: TGTGCCAGCAGTTTGACAAATGATCAGCCCCAGCATTTT
abundance: few; v_gene: TRBV6-1; d_gene: NA; j_gene: TRBJ2-5; CDR3aa: CASSERVLGETQYF; CDR3nt: TGTGCCAGCAGTGAAAGAGTCCTCGGGGAGACCCAGTACTTC
abundance: few; v_gene: TRBV30; d_gene: TRBD2; j_gene: TRBJ2-5; CDR3aa: CAWNQLAGETQYF; CDR3nt: TGTGCCTGGAACCAACTAGCGGGGGAGACCCAGTACTTC
abundance: NA; v_gene: TRBV9; d_gene: TRBD2; j_gene: TRBJ2-3; CDR3aa: CASSAGLAGGTSTDTQYF; CDR3nt: TGTGCCAGCAGCGCGGGACTAGCGGGAGGGACTAGCACAGATACGCAGTATTTT
abundance: few; v_gene: TRBV18; d_gene: TRBD2; j_gene: TRBJ2-7; CDR3aa: CASSRAGDEQYF; CDR3nt: TGTGCCAGCTCACGAGCGGGAGACGAGCAGTACTTC
abundance: few; v_gene: TRBV28; d_gene: TRBD2; j_gene: TRBJ2-6; CDR3aa: CASSPSGAGEGGANVLTF; CDR3nt: TGTGCCAGCAGTCCCTCCGGAGCGGGAGAAGGCGGGGCCAACGTCCTGACTTTC
abundance: NA; v_gene: TRBV28; d_gene: TRBD1; j_gene: TRBJ1-1; CDR3aa: CASSLEGGSNTEAFF; CDR3nt: TGTGCCAGCAGTTTAGAAGGGGGCTCGAACACTGAAGCTTTCTTT
abundance: NA; v_gene: TRBV12-5; d_gene: TRBD1; j_gene: TRBJ2-1; CDR3aa: CASGLLWTGANNEQFF; CDR3nt: TGTGCTAGTGGTTTGCTATGGACAGGAGCCAACAATGAGCAGTTCTTC
abundance: NA; v_gene: TRBV11-2; d_gene: TRBD2; j_gene: TRBJ2-3; CDR3aa: CASSLGRGGGDTQYF; CDR3nt: TGTGCCAGCAGCTTAGGTCGGGGGGGTGGTGATACGCAGTATTTT
abundance: few; v_gene: TRBV4-1; d_gene: NA; j_gene: TRBJ1-5; CDR3aa: CASSQLRSNQPQHF; CDR3nt: TGCGCCAGCAGCCAATTGCGCAGCAATCAGCCCCAGCATTTT
abundance: few; v_gene: TRBV10-1; d_gene: NA; j_gene: TRBJ2-5; CDR3aa: CASSGGGMETQYF; CDR3nt: TGCGCCAGCAGTGGGGGGGGCATGGAGACCCAGTACTTC
abundance: NA; v_gene: TRBV7-3; d_gene: TRBD2; j_gene: TRBJ2-5; CDR3aa: CASSRTSGAQETQYF; CDR3nt: TGTGCCAGCAGCCGGACTAGCGGGGCACAAGAGACCCAGTACTTC
abundance: NA; v_gene: TRBV7-6; d_gene: NA; j_gene: TRBJ2-5; CDR3aa: CASTNGGMETQYF; CDR3nt: TGTGCCAGCACAAATGGAGGGATGGAGACCCAGTACTTC
abundance: NA; v_gene: TRBV6-4; d_gene: TRBD2; j_gene: TRBJ2-1; CDR3aa: CASRHSGSHEQFF; CDR3nt: TGTGCCAGCAGGCATAGCGGGAGCCATGAGCAGTTCTTC
abundance: NA; v_gene: TRBV29-1; d_gene: NA; j_gene: TRBJ2-2; CDR3aa: CSVTDFSGELFF; CDR3nt: TGCAGCGTGACGGACTTCTCCGGGGAGCTGTTTTTT
abundance: NA; v_gene: TRBV13; d_gene: NA; j_gene: TRBJ1-1; CDR3aa: CASSLQGVNTEAFF; CDR3nt: TGTGCCAGCAGCTTACAGGGTGTGAACACTGAAGCTTTCTTT
abundance: few; v_gene: TRBV27; d_gene: NA; j_gene: TRBJ2-1; CDR3aa: CASSPTGGFYNEQFF; CDR3nt: TGTGCCAGCAGTCCCACGGGCGGGTTCTACAATGAGCAGTTCTTC
abundance: few; v_gene: TRBV5-1; d_gene: TRBD1; j_gene: TRBJ2-7; CDR3aa: CASSSGQGAKGQYF; CDR3nt: TGCGCCAGCAGCTCCGGACAGGGGGCGAAGGGGCAGTACTTC
abundance: few; v_gene: TRBV28; d_gene: TRBD1; j_gene: TRBJ1-2; CDR3aa: CASSPPGTGVPYGYTF; CDR3nt: TGTGCCAGCAGTCCCCCTGGGACAGGGGTCCCCTATGGCTACACCTTC
abundance: NA; v_gene: TRBV27; d_gene: TRBD1; j_gene: TRBJ1-2; CDR3aa: CASSLEGAGGYTF; CDR3nt: TGTGCCAGCAGTTTGGAGGGGGCAGGAGGCTACACCTTC
abundance: many; v_gene: TRBV7-9; d_gene: TRBD1; j_gene: TRBJ1-5; CDR3aa: CASSRTGQPQHF; CDR3nt: TGTGCCAGCAGCAGGACAGGGCAGCCCCAGCATTTT